The 3 T cell receptor beta chains below were found in one sample sequenced in a study of blood T cell repertoires in COVID-19. Using immunoSEQ multiplex PCR, the repertoire was profiled, and TCRdb retains in-frame clones only, with some absent. The data show fewer than 200,000 clones, with around 87% seen just once and nearly 2.5% held by the top ten. Sample: peripheral blood. These receptors were obtained from a man aged 40-49 years with active or convalescent COVID-19.

The chain couples TRBV25-1 to TRBJ2-1; the match to TRBD1 covers 9 bases. The CDR3 sequence is 15 residues long. Per germline, CDR1 MGHDK and CDR2 SYGVNS. Trimming removed 6 bases from V and 5 bases from J; junction bases left unmatched: 8. CDR3 in amino acids: CASSPGTGFDNEQFF. Written as DNA, the CDR3 is TGTGCCAGCAGCCCCGGGACAGGGTTCGACAATGAGCAGTTCTTC.

The chain's CDR3 is CASSFSRGTNYGYTF. The CDR3 DNA reads as TGTGCCAGCAGCTTTTCAAGGGGAACCAACTATGGCTACACCTTC. This sequence joins TRBV7-2 and TRBJ1-2, with D possibly TRBD1 on 5 matching bases. V was pared by 3 bases and J by 2 bases, with 13 bases between. Germline CDR1 reads SGHTA; CDR2 reads FQGNSA. This CDR3 is 15 amino acids long. Based on the CDR3 plus reference TRBV7-2 and TRBJ1-2, the full variable domain is GAGVSQSPSNKVTEKGKDVELRCDPISGHTALYWYRQSLGQGLEFLIYFQGNSAPDKSGLPSDRFSAERTGGSVSTLTIQRTQQEDSAVYLCASSFSRGTNYGYTFGSGTRLTVV.

This clone was observed once. This chain links TRBV11-2 with TRBJ2-3; D remains ambiguous. The CDR3 loop spans 14 amino acids. Germline values: CDR1 SGHAT, CDR2 FQNNGV. Deletions cut 2 bases from V and 3 bases from J, with 9 bases between. Here the CDR3 DNA reads TGTGCCAGCAGCTTACGTCAGGTAACAGATACGCAGTATTTT. Translated: CASSLRQVTDTQYF. The full variable domain, with the rest looked up from reference TRBV11-2 and TRBJ2-3, is EAGVAQSPRYKIIEKRQSVAFWCNPISGHATLYWYQQILGQGPKLLIQFQNNGVVDDSQLPKDRFSAERLKGVDSTLKIQPAKLEDSAVYLCASSLRQVTDTQYFGPGTRLTVL.